This T cell receptor (beta chain) was sequenced during a study of T cell changes during pregnancy in multiple sclerosis. Generated by immunoSEQ multiplex PCR, the TCRdb table keeps only in-frame clones and is missing some. The sample contains over 80,000 clones, about nine tenths of which appear only once. This CDR3 has 14 amino acids. V dropped 0 bases and J dropped 5 bases, with 10 bases sitting between them. Germline-derived CDR1 and CDR2 are MNHNS and SASEGT. There are a few counts of this clone. The source was peripheral blood, collected in the second trimester of pregnancy. This chain joins TRBV6-1 and TRBJ1-2, with a possible D match to TRBD1 (5 bases). This TCR came from a female donor in good health, enrolled as a control in a pregnancy study. The CDR3 nucleotides are TGTGCCAGCAGTGAAGCGCTCAGGGTGTATGGCTACACCTTC. It encodes CASSEALRVYGYTF.